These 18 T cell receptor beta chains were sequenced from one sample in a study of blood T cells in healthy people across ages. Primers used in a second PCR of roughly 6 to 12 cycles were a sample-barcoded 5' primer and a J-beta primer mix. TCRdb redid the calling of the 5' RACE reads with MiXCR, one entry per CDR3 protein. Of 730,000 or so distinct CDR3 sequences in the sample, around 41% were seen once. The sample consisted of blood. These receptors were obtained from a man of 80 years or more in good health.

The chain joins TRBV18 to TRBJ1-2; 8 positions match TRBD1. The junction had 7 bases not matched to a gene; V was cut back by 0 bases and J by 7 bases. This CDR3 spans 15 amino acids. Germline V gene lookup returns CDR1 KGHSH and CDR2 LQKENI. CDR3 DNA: TGTGCCAGCTCACCACCGGGACAGGAGGCTGGTGGCTACACCTTC. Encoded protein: CASSPPGQEAGGYTF.

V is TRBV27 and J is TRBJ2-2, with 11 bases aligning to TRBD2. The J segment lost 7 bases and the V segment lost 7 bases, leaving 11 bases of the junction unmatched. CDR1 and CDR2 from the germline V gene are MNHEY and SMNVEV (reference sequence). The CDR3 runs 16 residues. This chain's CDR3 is CASTGLAGGPDGELFF. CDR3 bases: TGTGCCAGCACGGGTTTAGCGGGAGGGCCGGACGGGGAGCTGTTTTTT.

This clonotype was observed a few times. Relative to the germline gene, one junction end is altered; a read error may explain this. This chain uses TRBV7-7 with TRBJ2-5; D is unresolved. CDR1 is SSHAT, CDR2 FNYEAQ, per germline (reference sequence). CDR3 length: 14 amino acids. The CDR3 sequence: CASSLVGFGETQYF. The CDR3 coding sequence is TGTGCTAGCAGCTTAGTAGGGTTCGGAGAGACCCAGTACTTC.

The CDR3 protein is CATSDSSSLTGELFF. The CDR3 DNA follows: TGTGCCACCAGTGATTCATCTAGCCTCACCGGGGAGCTGTTTTTT. This sequence joins TRBV24-1 and TRBJ2-2; D is possibly TRBD2 (5 bases). The V and J ends lost 2 bases and 4 bases respectively, with 10 bases between them. CDR1 is KGHDR and CDR2 is SFDVKD in the germline V gene. The CDR3 has 15 residues.

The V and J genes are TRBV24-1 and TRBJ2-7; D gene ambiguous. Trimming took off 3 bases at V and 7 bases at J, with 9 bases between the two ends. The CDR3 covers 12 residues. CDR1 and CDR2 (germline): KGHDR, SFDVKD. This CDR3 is CATSDTPNEQYF. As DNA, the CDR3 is TGTGCCACCAGTGATACCCCGAATGAGCAGTACTTC.

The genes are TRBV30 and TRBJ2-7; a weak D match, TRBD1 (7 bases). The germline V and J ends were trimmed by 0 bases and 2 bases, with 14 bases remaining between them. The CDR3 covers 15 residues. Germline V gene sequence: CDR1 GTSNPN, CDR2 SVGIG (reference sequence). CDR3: CAWSVGRGAPYEQYF. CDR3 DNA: TGTGCCTGGAGTGTAGGCAGGGGGGCCCCCTACGAGCAGTACTTC.

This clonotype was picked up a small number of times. CDR3 residues: CSARLSGSAYEQYF. CDR3 DNA sequence: TGCAGTGCCAGGCTTTCGGGAAGTGCCTACGAGCAGTACTTC. This rearrangement joins TRBV20-1 to TRBJ2-7, with D perhaps TRBD2 (5 bases). Looked up from germline, CDR1 is DFQATT and CDR2 is SNEGSKA (reference sequence). The V end was cut by 6 bases, the J end by 2 bases, with 17 bases between. This CDR3 spans 14 amino acids.

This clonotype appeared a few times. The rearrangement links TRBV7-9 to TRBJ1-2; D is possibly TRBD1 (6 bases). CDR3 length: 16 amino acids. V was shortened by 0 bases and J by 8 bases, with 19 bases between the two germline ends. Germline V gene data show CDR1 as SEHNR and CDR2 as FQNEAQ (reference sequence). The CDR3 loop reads CASSLAPPGGGGGYTF. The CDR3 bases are TGTGCCAGCAGCTTAGCGCCCCCAGGTGGGGGCGGGGGCTACACCTTC.

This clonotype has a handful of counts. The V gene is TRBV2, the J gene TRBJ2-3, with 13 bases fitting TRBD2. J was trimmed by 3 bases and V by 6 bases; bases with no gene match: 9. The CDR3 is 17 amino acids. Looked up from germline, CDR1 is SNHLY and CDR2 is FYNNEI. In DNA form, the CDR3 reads TGTGCCAGCAGCCGCCGAATACTAGCGGGAGGGACAGATACGCAGTATTTT. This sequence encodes CASSRRILAGGTDTQYF.

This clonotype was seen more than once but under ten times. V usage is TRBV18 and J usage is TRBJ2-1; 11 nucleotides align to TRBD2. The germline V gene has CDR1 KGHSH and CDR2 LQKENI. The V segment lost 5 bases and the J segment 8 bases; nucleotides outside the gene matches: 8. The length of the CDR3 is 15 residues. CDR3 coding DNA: TGTGCCAGCTCAGCTACTAGCGGGAGTAATCATGAGCAGTTCTTC. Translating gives CASSATSGSNHEQFF.

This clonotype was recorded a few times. CDR3 sequence: CSAMIRDRGTGANVLTF. As DNA, the CDR3 is TGCAGTGCCATGATCCGGGACAGGGGGACTGGGGCCAACGTCCTGACTTTC. V gene TRBV20-1 combines with J gene TRBJ2-6, with 11 bases fitting TRBD1. The J segment lost 2 bases and the V segment lost 6 bases, leaving 9 bases of the junction unmatched. The CDR3 spans 17 residues. Germline CDR1 reads DFQATT; CDR2 reads SNEGSKA (reference sequence).

CDR3 nucleotides: TGTGCCAGCAGCTTATTTTTCCAGTGGACTAGCGGGAAGGGCTCCTACAATGAGCAGTTCTTC. Encoded protein: CASSLFFQWTSGKGSYNEQFF. The chain combines TRBV11-1 with TRBJ2-1; TRBD2 agrees at 12 bases. V shed 2 bases and J 0 bases; nucleotides not matched to a gene: 14. Germline loops: CDR1 SGHAT, CDR2 FQDESV (reference sequence). The CDR3 is 21 amino acids.

CDR3 in DNA: TGCAGTGCTGGTCCTTTCCTAGCGGGCGTTACAGATACGCAGTATTTT. Encoded protein: CSAGPFLAGVTDTQYF. The chain has TRBV20-1 and TRBJ2-3, with TRBD2 matching over 8 bases. Per the germline V gene, CDR1 is DFQATT and CDR2 is SNEGSKA (reference sequence). With 5 bases clipped from V and 3 bases from J, the junction kept 13 bases outside the gene matches. The CDR3 has 16 amino acids.

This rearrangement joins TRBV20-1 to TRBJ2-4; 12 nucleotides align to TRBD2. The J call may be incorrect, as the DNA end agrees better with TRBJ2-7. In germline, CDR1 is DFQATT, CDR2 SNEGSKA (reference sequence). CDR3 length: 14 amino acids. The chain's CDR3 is CSARTSGRSHEQYF. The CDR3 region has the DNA TGCAGTGCTCGCACTAGCGGGAGGTCTCACGAGCAGTACTTC.

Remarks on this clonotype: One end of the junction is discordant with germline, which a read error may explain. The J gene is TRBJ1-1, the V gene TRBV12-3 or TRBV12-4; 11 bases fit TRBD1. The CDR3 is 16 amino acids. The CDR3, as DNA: TGTGCCGGCAGTGGGACAGGGGGGATCATGAACACTGAAGCTTTCTTT. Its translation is CAGSGTGGIMNTEAFF.

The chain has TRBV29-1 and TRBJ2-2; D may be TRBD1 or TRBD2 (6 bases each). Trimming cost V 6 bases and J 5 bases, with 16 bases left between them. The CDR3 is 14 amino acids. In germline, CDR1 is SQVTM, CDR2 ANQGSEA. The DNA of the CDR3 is TGCAGCGTCCCCCGGGGGCGCTTGACCGGGGAGCTGTTTTTT. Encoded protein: CSVPRGRLTGELFF.

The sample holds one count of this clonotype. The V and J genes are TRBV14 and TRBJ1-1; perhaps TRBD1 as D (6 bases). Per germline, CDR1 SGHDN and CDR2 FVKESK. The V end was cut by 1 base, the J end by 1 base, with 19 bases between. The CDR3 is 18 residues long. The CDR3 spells CASSQGIGGGRTNTEAFF. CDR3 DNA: TGTGCCAGCAGCCAAGGTATAGGGGGGGGACGGACGAACACTGAAGCTTTCTTT. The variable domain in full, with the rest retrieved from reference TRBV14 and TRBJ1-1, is EAGVTQFPSHSVIEKGQTVTLRCDPISGHDNLYWYRRVMGKEIKFLLHFVKESKQDESGMPNNRFLAERTGGTYSTLKVQPAELEDSGVYFCASSQGIGGGRTNTEAFFGQGTRLTVV.

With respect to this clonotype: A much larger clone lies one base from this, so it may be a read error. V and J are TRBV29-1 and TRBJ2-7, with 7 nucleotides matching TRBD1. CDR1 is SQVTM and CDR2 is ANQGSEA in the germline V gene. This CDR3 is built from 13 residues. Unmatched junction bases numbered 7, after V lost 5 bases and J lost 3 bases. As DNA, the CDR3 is TGCAGCGTTCCCGGGGCAGGGGGCTACGAGCAGTACTTC. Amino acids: CSVPGAGGYEQYF.